Below are 7 T cell receptor beta chains sequenced from a single sample in a study of blood T cells in healthy people across ages. Then a second PCR, running about 6 to 12 cycles, was carried out with a sample-barcoded 5' primer and a J-beta primer mix. TCRdb processed the 5' RACE reads anew with MiXCR; each CDR3 protein has one entry. The table lists hundreds of thousands of distinct CDR3 sequences, 58% of them singletons. The specimen was blood. The receptors come from a man aged 55 to 70 in good health.

The chain uses TRBV4-1 and TRBJ1-5; weak D call: TRBD1 (5 bases). Germline V lookup: CDR1 MGHRA, CDR2 YSYEKL. Between the trimmed V and J ends, which lost 1 base and 4 bases, there was a span of 11 bases. This CDR3 is 15 amino acids long. The CDR3 sequence is CASSQGRQLNQPQHF. Here the CDR3 DNA reads TGCGCCAGCAGCCAAGGACGACAGCTAAATCAGCCCCAGCATTTT.

This sequence joins TRBV5-1 and TRBJ2-7; 12 nucleotides agree with TRBD2. The J segment lost 0 bases and the V segment lost 4 bases, leaving 8 bases of the junction unmatched. The germline gives CDR1 SGHRS, CDR2 YFSETQ. The CDR3 spans 17 residues. CDR3 sequence: CASSPGLAGWVSYEQYF. CDR3 in DNA: TGCGCCAGCAGCCCAGGACTAGCGGGGTGGGTCTCCTACGAGCAGTACTTC.

The chain employs TRBV4-1 and TRBJ1-6; D not certain. Germline loops: CDR1 MGHRA, CDR2 YSYEKL. CDR3 length equals 13 residues. Trimming left V 0 bases short and J 11 bases short, with 8 bases between. CDR3 in DNA: TGCGCCAGCAGCCAAGATATAGGGACACCCCTCCACTTT. Its translation: CASSQDIGTPLHF.

The rearrangement links TRBV12-3 or TRBV12-4 to TRBJ2-1, with 8 bases lining up with TRBD2. V was clipped by 5 bases and J by 8 bases; unmatched bases: 5. This CDR3 comprises 13 residues. The CDR3 sequence is CASSPSGRDEQFF. The CDR3 coding sequence is TGTGCCAGCAGTCCTAGCGGGCGAGATGAGCAGTTCTTC.

This sequence joins TRBV20-1 and TRBJ2-3; a weak D match, TRBD2 (5 bases). The germline V gene encodes CDR1 DFQATT and CDR2 SNEGSKA (reference sequence). The CDR3 consists of 13 residues. The V and J ends lost 6 bases and 5 bases respectively, with 15 bases between them. The CDR3 nucleotides read TGCAGTGCCTGGCTAGCCACCCTAGATACGCAGTATTTT. Residues: CSAWLATLDTQYF.

This clonotype was observed a few times. The chain is built from TRBV7-9 and TRBJ2-5; D perhaps matches TRBD1 (6 bases). Germline values: CDR1 SEHNR, CDR2 FQNEAQ (reference sequence). The ends were cut back, 5 bases at V and 9 bases at J, with 16 bases in the middle. This CDR3 contains 13 residues. CDR3 residues: CASSQAGDRAQYF. The CDR3 DNA sequence: TGTGCCAGCAGCCAAGCAGGGGACCGGGCCCAGTACTTC.

V usage is TRBV20-1 and J usage is TRBJ2-1; tentative D call: TRBD1 (5 bases). This CDR3 has 15 amino acids. CDR1 is DFQATT and CDR2 is SNEGSKA in the germline V gene (reference sequence). Trimming took 1 base from V and 1 from J, leaving 11 bases between them. The CDR3 sequence is CSARVRGASYNEQFF. The CDR3 DNA follows: TGCAGTGCTAGAGTCCGTGGGGCTTCCTACAATGAGCAGTTCTTC.